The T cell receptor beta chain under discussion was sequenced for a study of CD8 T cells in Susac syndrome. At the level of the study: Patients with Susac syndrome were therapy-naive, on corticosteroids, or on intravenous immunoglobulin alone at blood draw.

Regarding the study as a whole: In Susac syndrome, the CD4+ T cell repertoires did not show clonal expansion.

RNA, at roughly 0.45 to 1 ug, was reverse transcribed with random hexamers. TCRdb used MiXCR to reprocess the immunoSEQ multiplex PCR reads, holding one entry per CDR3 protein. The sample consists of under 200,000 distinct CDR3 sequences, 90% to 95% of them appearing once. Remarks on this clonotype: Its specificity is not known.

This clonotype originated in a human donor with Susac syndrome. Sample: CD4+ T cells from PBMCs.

CDR3 coding DNA: TGTGCCAGCAGTGAAGACCAGGGTTTCAAGCAGTACTTC. It codes for CASSEDQGFKQYF. The rearrangement links TRBV2 to TRBJ2-7; TRBD1 might be the D (5 bases). V was trimmed by 1 base and J by 8 bases, leaving 12 bases between them. The CDR3 has 13 residues. Germline values: CDR1 SNHLY, CDR2 FYNNEI.